A single sample is the source of the 27 T cell receptor beta chains below, sequenced in a study of vaccination effects on CD4 cells after COVID-19. Their specific antigens are unknown. CD4+ T cells specific for antigen were expanded with viral peptide pools by the ViraFEST assay before sequencing. Isolation of CD4+ T cells took place after about nine days of culture. All vaccine recipients tested negative for nucleocapsid antibodies and had never contracted SARS-CoV-2 infection. Sequencing used immunoSEQ multiplex PCR; TCRdb keeps in-frame clones, though not all of them. The table includes approximately 74,000 clones, about 70% detected once. This specimen was CD4+ T cells from PBMCs cultured with HCoV-NL63 spike peptides, taken before COVID-19 vaccination. These receptors originate from a human donor who received a COVID-19 vaccine.

The chain carries TRBV7-2 and TRBJ2-1; D gene uncertain. The CDR3 has 14 residues. V lost 5 bases and J lost 4, with 12 bases in between. Germline CDR1 SGHTA, CDR2 FQGNSA. In DNA, the CDR3 is TGTGCCAGCAGCCCGCCCGAGCCTTACAATGAGCAGTTCTTC. The encoded protein is CASSPPEPYNEQFF.

The chain joins TRBV7-2 to TRBJ1-1; no clear D gene. V shed 4 bases and J shed 8 bases, with 20 bases lying between them. The CDR3 has 15 amino acids. In germline, CDR1 is SGHTA, CDR2 FQGNSA. The CDR3 coding sequence is TGTGCCAGCAGCTCGGCCGGGCCCCTGGAAAGGGAAGCTTTCTTT. This encodes CASSSAGPLEREAFF.

The genes are TRBV2 and TRBJ1-1; TRBD1 matches 9 bases. The CDR3 extends over 14 amino acids. Germline values: CDR1 SNHLY, CDR2 FYNNEI. With V trimmed by 11 bases and J by 1 base, 8 bases remained unmatched. CDR3: CASRDRATNTEAFF. The CDR3 DNA reads TGTGCCTCCCGGGACAGGGCCACGAACACTGAAGCTTTCTTT.

There are a few counts of this clone. V is TRBV19 and J is TRBJ1-1; D gene ambiguous. This CDR3 has 15 residues. V lost 4 bases to trimming and J lost 2 bases, with 14 bases between them. Germline CDR1 is LNHDA and CDR2 is SQIVND (reference sequence). CDR3 amino acids: CASSRKPNSNTEAFF. The CDR3 region has the DNA TGTGCCAGTAGTAGAAAACCAAACTCAAACACTGAAGCTTTCTTT.

The rearrangement uses TRBV2 and TRBJ2-7; 10 bases line up with TRBD1. Germline V lookup: CDR1 SNHLY, CDR2 FYNNEI. V trimming: 7 bases; J trimming: 4 bases; junction bases outside the gene matches: 13. This CDR3 contains 16 residues. The CDR3 sequence: CASKPPRDRGLYEQYV. DNA of the CDR3: TGTGCCAGCAAACCACCTCGGGACAGGGGCCTATACGAGCAGTACGTC.

This rearrangement joins TRBV5-1 to TRBJ2-5, with D unclear. With 5 bases removed from V and 2 bases from J, the gap between germline ends came to 13 bases. The CDR3 contains 14 residues. Germline V gene lookup returns CDR1 SGHRS and CDR2 YFSETQ. The DNA of the CDR3 is TGCGCCAGCAGTTCCCAGCCGTCTCAAGAGACCCAGTACTTC. Translating gives CASSSQPSQETQYF.

The rearrangement joins TRBV29-1 to TRBJ2-5; D is tentatively TRBD1 or TRBD2 (5 bases each). V was shortened by 0 bases and J by 5 bases, with 13 bases between the two germline ends. The CDR3 has 14 amino acids. Germline-derived CDR1 and CDR2 are SQVTM and ANQGSEA. The CDR3 coding sequence is TGCAGCGTTGAAGATTCTGGGGGAACGGAGACCCAGTACTTC. It specifies CSVEDSGGTETQYF. Combining the CDR3 with reference TRBV29-1 and TRBJ2-5 gives the whole variable domain SAVISQKPSRDICQRGTSLTIQCQVDSQVTMMFWYRQQPGQSLTLIATANQGSEATYESGFVIDKFPISRPNLTFSTLTVSNMSPEDSSIYLCSVEDSGGTETQYFGPGTRLLVL.

The rearrangement uses TRBV24-1 and TRBJ2-5; 7 nucleotides match TRBD1. CDR3 length: 14 residues. The junction had 5 bases not matched to a gene; V was cut back by 4 bases and J by 4 bases. Germline values: CDR1 KGHDR, CDR2 SFDVKD. The CDR3: CATSDPGGPETQYF. The CDR3 DNA is TGTGCCACCAGTGACCCAGGGGGTCCAGAGACCCAGTACTTC.

The chain couples TRBV5-4 to TRBJ1-1; 10 bases agree with TRBD1. J lost 5 bases, V lost 4 bases, and 5 bases had no gene match. Germline CDR1 is SGHNT and CDR2 is YYREEE (reference sequence). The CDR3 totals 14 residues. For the CDR3, the DNA is TGTGCCAGCAGCCGAGGACAGGGGGATACTGAAGCTTTCTTT. Translation: CASSRGQGDTEAFF.

This clone showed up just a few times. The chain recombines TRBV6-5 with TRBJ1-6; D not resolved. Germline V lookup: CDR1 MNHEY, CDR2 SVGAGI. The V end was cut by 6 bases, the J end by 7 bases, with 13 bases between. This CDR3 is built from 14 residues. The CDR3 loop reads CASSLGRLNSPLHF. CDR3 sequence (DNA): TGTGCCAGCAGCCTTGGACGGCTCAATTCACCCCTCCACTTT.

The J gene is TRBJ1-1, the V gene TRBV27; weak D call: TRBD1 (6 bases). The CDR3 covers 13 residues. The V end lost 6 bases, the J end lost 7 bases, and 15 bases lay between the germline ends. The germline gives CDR1 MNHEY, CDR2 SMNVEV (reference sequence). CDR3 sequence reads: CASRRDRTDEAFF. The CDR3 DNA reads TGTGCCAGCAGACGCGATCGGACAGATGAAGCTTTCTTT.

The chain has TRBV12-3 or TRBV12-4 and TRBJ1-1; the D gene is possibly TRBD1 (6 bases). This CDR3 has 13 residues. V dropped 5 bases and J dropped 1 base, with 8 bases sitting between them. The CDR3 DNA sequence: TGTGCCAGCAGTCGGACAGCGAACACTGAAGCTTTCTTT. This sequence encodes CASSRTANTEAFF.

The chain uses TRBV18 and TRBJ1-4; no definite D call. The CDR3 totals 15 residues. V was cut by 5 bases and J by 0 bases, with 10 bases left in between. The germline gives CDR1 KGHSH, CDR2 LQKENI. CDR3 in amino acids: CASSTTVTTNEKLFF. Here the CDR3 DNA reads TGTGCCAGCTCAACAACGGTCACAACTAATGAAAAACTGTTTTTT.

CDR3 in amino acids: CASSYPEIAKNIQYF. CDR3 in DNA: TGTGCCAGCAGTTATCCAGAAATAGCCAAAAACATTCAGTACTTC. The rearrangement uses TRBV6-2 or TRBV6-3 and TRBJ2-4, with D uncertain. V lost 3 bases and J 0 bases, leaving 9 bases between the germline ends. Germline loops: CDR1 MNHEY, CDR2 SVGEGT. The CDR3 sequence is 15 residues long.

The chain combines TRBV6-6 with TRBJ2-7; no definite D call. CDR1 and CDR2 (germline): MNHNY, SVGAGI (reference sequence). V lost 0 bases, J lost 6 bases, and 12 bases lay in between. CDR3 length equals 14 residues. CDR3: CASSYSATLGEQYV. The CDR3 bases are TGTGCCAGCAGTTACTCGGCGACGCTGGGCGAGCAGTACGTC.

V gene TRBV4-3 combines with J gene TRBJ1-5; D may be TRBD1 (6 bases). CDR1 and CDR2 (germline): LGHNA, YSLEER. The V end was cut by 0 bases, the J end by 6 bases, with 9 bases between. This CDR3 is built from 14 residues. The chain's CDR3 is CASSQDGGRQPQHF. The CDR3 coding sequence is TGCGCCAGCAGCCAAGATGGGGGGCGTCAGCCCCAGCATTTT.

J is TRBJ2-2 and V is TRBV2; TRBD2 agrees at 9 bases. J gave up 1 base and V 7 bases, and 4 bases lay outside the gene matches. The CDR3 is 15 residues long. CDR1 is SNHLY, CDR2 FYNNEI, per germline. This CDR3 is CASNLAGKNTGELFF. DNA for the CDR3: TGTGCCAGCAACCTAGCGGGGAAGAACACCGGGGAGCTGTTTTTT.

This sequence joins TRBV6-2 or TRBV6-3 and TRBJ2-7; 12 bases line up with TRBD2. V lost 5 bases to trimming and J lost 3 bases; unmatched junction nucleotides: 8. This CDR3 comprises 16 residues. Germline V gives CDR1 MNHEY, CDR2 SVGEGT. For the CDR3, the DNA is TGTGCCAGCAGTAACCCTAGCGGGGGGGCGCTCTACGAGCAGTACGTC. Translating it yields CASSNPSGGALYEQYV.

This rearrangement joins TRBV20-1 to TRBJ1-2; D is undetermined. Per the germline V gene, CDR1 is DFQATT and CDR2 is SNEGSKA (reference sequence). CDR3 length: 10 residues. Trimming stripped 3 bases from V and 3 bases from J, with 2 bases between. CDR3 DNA: TGCAGTGCTAGTTACTATGGCTACACCTTC. It is translated as CSASYYGYTF.

This clone was seen a single time. This chain links TRBV5-1 with TRBJ2-5, with 7 bases lining up with TRBD2. The germline V gene encodes CDR1 SGHRS and CDR2 YFSETQ. J lost 4 bases, V lost 3 bases, and 0 bases had no gene match. This CDR3 has 12 amino acids. The CDR3 DNA reads as TGCGCCAGCAGCTCTAGCGGAGAGACCCAGTACTTC. It codes for CASSSSGETQYF.

The genes are TRBV9 and TRBJ2-7; unclear D gene. Germline CDR1 and CDR2: SGDLS and YYNGEE. The CDR3 has 13 amino acids. The V gene lost 0 bases and the J gene lost 4 bases, with 8 bases spanning the gap. In DNA, the CDR3 is TGTGCCAGCAGCGTAGCTGTCAGTTACGAGCAGTACGTC. It translates to CASSVAVSYEQYV.

The chain recombines TRBV11-2 with TRBJ1-1, with 7 positions matching TRBD1. CDR1 and CDR2 (germline): SGHAT, FQNNGV. CDR3 length: 13 amino acids. The junction had 2 bases not matched to a gene; V was cut back by 4 bases and J by 3 bases. The CDR3: CASSSTGDTEAFF. In DNA, the CDR3 is TGTGCCAGCAGCTCCACAGGGGACACTGAAGCTTTCTTT.

This sequence joins TRBV7-2 and TRBJ2-2; the D gene is possibly TRBD2 (6 bases). V was shortened by 5 bases and J by 8 bases, with 27 bases between the two germline ends. The CDR3 consists of 18 residues. CDR1 SGHTA and CDR2 FQGNSA come from the germline V gene. The CDR3 nucleotides read TGTGCCAGCAGCCTCATCCCGGCGGGACCCGTAGCAGGGGGGGAGCTGTTTTTT. This codes for CASSLIPAGPVAGGELFF.

The gene calls are TRBV3-1 (or the pseudogene TRBV3-2) and TRBJ1-6, with unresolved D. CDR1 and CDR2 (germline): LGHDT, YNNKEL (reference sequence). The CDR3 loop spans 13 amino acids. Trimming cost V 0 bases and J 7 bases, with 4 bases left between them. The chain's CDR3 is CASSQERNSPLHF. DNA of the CDR3: TGTGCCAGCAGCCAAGAAAGAAATTCACCCCTCCACTTT.

The chain employs TRBV13 and TRBJ1-6; D may be TRBD1 (5 bases). This CDR3 has 13 amino acids. Trimming pared 5 bases from V and 12 bases from J, leaving 14 bases between. Germline V gives CDR1 PRHDT, CDR2 FYEKMQ (reference sequence). The CDR3 reads CASSLGTEGPLHF. In DNA, the CDR3 is TGTGCCAGCAGCCTCGGGACCGAGGGACCCCTCCACTTT.

This clone has a handful of counts. The chain recombines TRBV12-3 or TRBV12-4 with TRBJ1-2, with a tentative D call TRBD1 (6 bases). V dropped 6 bases and J dropped 0 bases, with 8 bases sitting between them. The CDR3 consists of 13 residues. The CDR3 DNA sequence: TGTGCCAGCAGGAGGACAGCTAACTATGGCTACACCTTC. It is translated as CASRRTANYGYTF.

V gene TRBV21-1 combines with J gene TRBJ1-6. TRBV21-1 is assigned pseudogene status. The CDR3 runs to 13 residues. The CDR3 spells CASTRGGDSPLHF. The CDR3 region has the DNA TGTGCCAGCACCCGAGGGGGGGATTCACCCCTCCACTTT.